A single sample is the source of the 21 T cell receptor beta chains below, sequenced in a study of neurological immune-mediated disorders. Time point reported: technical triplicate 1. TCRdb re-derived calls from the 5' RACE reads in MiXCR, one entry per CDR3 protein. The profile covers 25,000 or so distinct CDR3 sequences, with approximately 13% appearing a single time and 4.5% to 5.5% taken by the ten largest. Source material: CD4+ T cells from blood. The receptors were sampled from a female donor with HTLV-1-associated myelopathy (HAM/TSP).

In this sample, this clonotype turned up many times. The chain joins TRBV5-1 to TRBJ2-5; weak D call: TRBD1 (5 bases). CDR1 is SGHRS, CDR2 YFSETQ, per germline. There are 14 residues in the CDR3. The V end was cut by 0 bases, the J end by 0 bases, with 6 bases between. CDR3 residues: CASSLGQYQETQYF. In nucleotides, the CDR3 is TGCGCCAGCAGCTTGGGACAGTACCAAGAGACCCAGTACTTC.

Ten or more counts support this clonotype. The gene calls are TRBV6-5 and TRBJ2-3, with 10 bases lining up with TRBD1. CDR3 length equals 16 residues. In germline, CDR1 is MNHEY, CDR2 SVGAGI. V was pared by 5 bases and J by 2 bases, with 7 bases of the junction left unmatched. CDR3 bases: TGTGCCAGCAGTCCCGCCGGGACAGGGGACACAGATACGCAGTATTTT. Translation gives CASSPAGTGDTDTQYF.

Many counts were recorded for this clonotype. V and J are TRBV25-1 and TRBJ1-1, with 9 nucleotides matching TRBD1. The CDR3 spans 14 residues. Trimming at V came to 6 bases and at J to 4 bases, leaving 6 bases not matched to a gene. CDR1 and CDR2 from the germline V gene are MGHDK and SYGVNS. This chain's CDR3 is CASRGTGRSTEAFF. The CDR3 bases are TGTGCCAGCAGGGGGACAGGGCGGAGCACTGAAGCTTTCTTT.

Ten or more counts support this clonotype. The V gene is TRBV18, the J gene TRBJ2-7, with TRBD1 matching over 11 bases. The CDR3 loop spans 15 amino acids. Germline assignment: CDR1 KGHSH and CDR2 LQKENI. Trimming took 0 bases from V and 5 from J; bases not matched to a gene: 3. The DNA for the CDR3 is TGTGCCAGCTCACCACCAGGACAGGGGGCCCACGAGCAGTACTTC. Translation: CASSPPGQGAHEQYF. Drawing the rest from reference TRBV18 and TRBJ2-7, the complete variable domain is NAGVMQNPRHLVRRRGQEARLRCSPMKGHSHVYWYRQLPEEGLKFMVYLQKENIIDESGMPKERFSAEFPKEGPSILRIQQVVRGDSAAYFCASSPPGQGAHEQYFGPGTRLTVT.

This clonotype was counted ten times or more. The chain's CDR3 is CASSAGQGRGSYEQYF. The CDR3, as DNA: TGTGCCAGCAGTGCCGGACAGGGGAGGGGGTCCTACGAGCAGTACTTC. The J gene is TRBJ2-7, the V gene TRBV12-3 or TRBV12-4; 9 positions match TRBD1. This CDR3 comprises 16 residues. Trimming took 5 bases from V and 1 from J; bases not matched to a gene: 9.

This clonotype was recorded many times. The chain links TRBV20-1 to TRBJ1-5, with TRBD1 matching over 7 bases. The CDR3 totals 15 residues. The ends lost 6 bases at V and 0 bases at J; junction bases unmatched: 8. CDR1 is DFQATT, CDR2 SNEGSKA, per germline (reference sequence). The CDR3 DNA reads TGCAGTGCCAGCAGGGGGAGGGATAGCAATCAGCCCCAGCATTTT. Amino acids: CSASRGRDSNQPQHF.

This CDR3 reads CSVNIGPYTEAFF. The DNA for the CDR3 is TGCAGCGTAAACATTGGTCCCTACACTGAAGCTTTCTTT. The chain has TRBV29-1 and TRBJ1-1; D ambiguous. Germline loops: CDR1 SQVTM, CDR2 ANQGSEA. This CDR3 region has 13 residues. Trimming took off 6 bases at V and 3 bases at J, with 14 bases between the two ends.

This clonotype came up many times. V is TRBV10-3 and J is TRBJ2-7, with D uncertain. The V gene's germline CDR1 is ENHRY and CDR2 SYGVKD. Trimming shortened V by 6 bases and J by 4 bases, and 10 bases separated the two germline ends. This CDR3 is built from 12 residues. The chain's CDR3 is CAISSDTYEQYF. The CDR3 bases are TGTGCCATCAGCAGTGATACTTACGAGCAGTACTTC.

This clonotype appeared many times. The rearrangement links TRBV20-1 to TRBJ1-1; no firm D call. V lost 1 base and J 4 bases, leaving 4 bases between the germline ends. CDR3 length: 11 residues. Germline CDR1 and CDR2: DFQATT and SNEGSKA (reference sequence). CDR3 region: CSARGATEAFF. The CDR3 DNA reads TGCAGTGCTAGAGGAGCCACTGAAGCTTTCTTT.

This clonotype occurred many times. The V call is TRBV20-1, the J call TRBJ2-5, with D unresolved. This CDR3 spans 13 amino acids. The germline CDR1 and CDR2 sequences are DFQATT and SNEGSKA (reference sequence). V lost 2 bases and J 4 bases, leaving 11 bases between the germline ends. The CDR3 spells CSARIEELETQYF. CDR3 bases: TGCAGTGCTAGAATAGAGGAGTTAGAGACCCAGTACTTC.

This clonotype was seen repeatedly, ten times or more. CDR3 DNA sequence: TGCAGTGCTGAGGGGGGGACAGATTTGAACACTGAAGCTTTCTTT. This translates into CSAEGGTDLNTEAFF. The rearrangement uses TRBV20-1 and TRBJ1-1; 7 bases are a match to TRBD1. The CDR3 is made up of 15 amino acids. V shed 5 bases and J 0 bases; nucleotides not matched to a gene: 9. Germline CDR1 DFQATT, CDR2 SNEGSKA (reference sequence).

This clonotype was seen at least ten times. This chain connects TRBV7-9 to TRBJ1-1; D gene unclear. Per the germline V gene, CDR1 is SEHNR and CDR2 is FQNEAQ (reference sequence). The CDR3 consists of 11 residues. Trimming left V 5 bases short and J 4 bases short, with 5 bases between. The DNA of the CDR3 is TGTGCCAGCAGCCGGGGCACTGAAGCTTTCTTT. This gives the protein CASSRGTEAFF.

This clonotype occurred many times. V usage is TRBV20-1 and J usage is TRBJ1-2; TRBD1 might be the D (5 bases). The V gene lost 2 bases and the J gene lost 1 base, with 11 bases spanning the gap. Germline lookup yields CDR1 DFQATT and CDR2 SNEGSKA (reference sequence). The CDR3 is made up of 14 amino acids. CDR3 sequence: CSARPTGGNYGYTF. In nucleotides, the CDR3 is TGCAGTGCTAGACCGACCGGGGGTAACTATGGCTACACCTTC.

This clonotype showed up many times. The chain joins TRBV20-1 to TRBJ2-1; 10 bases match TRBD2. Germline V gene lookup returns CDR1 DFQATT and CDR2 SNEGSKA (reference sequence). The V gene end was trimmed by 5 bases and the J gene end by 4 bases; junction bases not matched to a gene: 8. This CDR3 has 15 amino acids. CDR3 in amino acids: CSAAPSGGLYNEQFF. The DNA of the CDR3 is TGCAGTGCTGCGCCTAGCGGGGGCCTTTACAATGAGCAGTTCTTC.

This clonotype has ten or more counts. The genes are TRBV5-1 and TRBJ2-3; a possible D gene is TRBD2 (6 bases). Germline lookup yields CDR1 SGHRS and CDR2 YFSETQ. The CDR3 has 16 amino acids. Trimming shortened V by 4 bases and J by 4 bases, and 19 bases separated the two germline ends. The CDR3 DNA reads TGCGCCAGCAGCCCCGGGGCACAGGCGGGGTCAGATACGCAGTATTTT. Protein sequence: CASSPGAQAGSDTQYF. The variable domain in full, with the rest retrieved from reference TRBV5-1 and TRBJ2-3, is KAGVTQTPRYLIKTRGQQVTLSCSPISGHRSVSWYQQTPGQGLQFLFEYFSETQRNKGNFPGRFSGRQFSNSRSEMNVSTLELGDSALYLCASSPGAQAGSDTQYFGPGTRLTVL.

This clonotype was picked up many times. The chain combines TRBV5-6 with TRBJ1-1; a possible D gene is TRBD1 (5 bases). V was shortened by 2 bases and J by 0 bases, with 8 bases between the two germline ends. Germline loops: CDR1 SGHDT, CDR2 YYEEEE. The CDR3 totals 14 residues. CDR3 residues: CASSLGTVNTEAFF. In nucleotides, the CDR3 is TGTGCCAGCAGCTTAGGGACGGTGAACACTGAAGCTTTCTTT. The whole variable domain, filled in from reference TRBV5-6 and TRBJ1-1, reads DAGVTQSPTHLIKTRGQQVTLRCSPKSGHDTVSWYQQALGQGPQFIFQYYEEEERQRGNFPDRFSGHQFPNYSSELNVNALLLGDSALYLCASSLGTVNTEAFFGQGTRLTVV.

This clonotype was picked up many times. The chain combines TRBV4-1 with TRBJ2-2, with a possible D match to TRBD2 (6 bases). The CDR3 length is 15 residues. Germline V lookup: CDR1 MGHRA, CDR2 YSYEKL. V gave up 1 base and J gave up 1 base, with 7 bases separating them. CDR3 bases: TGCGCCAGCAGCCAAGCGACTAGGAACACCGGGGAGCTGTTTTTT. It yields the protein CASSQATRNTGELFF.

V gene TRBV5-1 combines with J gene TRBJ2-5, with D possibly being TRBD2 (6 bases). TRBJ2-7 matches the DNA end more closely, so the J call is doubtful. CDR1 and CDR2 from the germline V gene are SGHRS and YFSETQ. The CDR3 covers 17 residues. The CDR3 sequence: CASSLEGSGLQAYEQYF. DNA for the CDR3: TGCGCCAGCAGCTTGGAAGGTTCGGGACTCCAAGCCTACGAGCAGTACTTC.

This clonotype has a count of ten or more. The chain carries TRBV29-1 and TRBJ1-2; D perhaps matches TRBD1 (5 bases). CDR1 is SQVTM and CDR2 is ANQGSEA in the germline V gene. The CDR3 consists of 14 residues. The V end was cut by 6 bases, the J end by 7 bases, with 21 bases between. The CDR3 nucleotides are TGCAGCGTCGAGAGGGACGGCGCCGGCGGTGGCTACACCTTC. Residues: CSVERDGAGGGYTF.

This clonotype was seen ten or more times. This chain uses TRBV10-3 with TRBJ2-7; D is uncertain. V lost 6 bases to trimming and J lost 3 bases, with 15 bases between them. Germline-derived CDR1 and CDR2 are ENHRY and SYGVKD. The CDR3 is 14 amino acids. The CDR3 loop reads CAISSSPDGYEQYF. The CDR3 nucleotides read TGTGCCATCAGCTCTTCCCCAGATGGCTACGAGCAGTACTTC.

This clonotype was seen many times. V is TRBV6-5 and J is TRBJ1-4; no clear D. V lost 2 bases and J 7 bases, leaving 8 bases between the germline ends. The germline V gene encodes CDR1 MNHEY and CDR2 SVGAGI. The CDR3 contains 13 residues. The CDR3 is CASSYVSSEKLFF. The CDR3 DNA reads TGTGCCAGCAGTTACGTGTCTTCTGAAAAACTGTTTTTT.